This T cell receptor (beta chain) was sequenced during a study of blood T cells in healthy people across ages. Study-level points and caveats: Both higher diversity and more naive CD4+ cells marked long-lived donors when set against aged donors.

A word on this clonotype: The antigen is unknown. This could be a read error, since a much larger clone is one nucleotide away.

A J-beta primer mix and a sample-barcoded 5' primer were used in a second PCR of roughly 7 to 12 cycles. A single record per CDR3 protein comes from TCRdb applying MiXCR to the 5' RACE reads. The table has around 1,100,000 distinct CDR3 sequences, less than 45% seen once; the top ten hold roughly 14%. The CDR3 contains 15 residues. The V and J ends lost 8 bases and 0 bases, in that order; junction bases with no gene match: 9. The sample comprised blood. The V and J genes are TRBV12-3 or TRBV12-4 and TRBJ2-7; 8 bases are a match to TRBD1. This clonotype was obtained from a man aged 18 to 35 in good health. Written as DNA, the CDR3 is TGTGCCAGCTCCCGACCGGGACAGGACTCCTACGAGCAGTACTTC. It codes for CASSRPGQDSYEQYF.